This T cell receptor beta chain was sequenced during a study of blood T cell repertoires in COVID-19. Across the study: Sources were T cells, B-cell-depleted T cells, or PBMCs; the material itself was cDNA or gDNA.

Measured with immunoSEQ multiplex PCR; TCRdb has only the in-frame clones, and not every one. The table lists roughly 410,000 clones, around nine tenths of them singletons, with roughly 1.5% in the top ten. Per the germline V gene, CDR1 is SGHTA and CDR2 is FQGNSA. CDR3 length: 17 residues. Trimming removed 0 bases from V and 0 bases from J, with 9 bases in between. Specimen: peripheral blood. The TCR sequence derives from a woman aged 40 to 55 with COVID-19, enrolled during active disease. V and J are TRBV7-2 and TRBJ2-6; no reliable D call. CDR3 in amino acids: CASSLAGRGSGANVLTF. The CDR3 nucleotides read TGTGCCAGCAGCTTAGCGGGCCGTGGCTCTGGGGCCAACGTCCTGACTTTC. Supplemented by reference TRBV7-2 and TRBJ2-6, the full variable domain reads GAGVSQSPSNKVTEKGKDVELRCDPISGHTALYWYRQSLGQGLEFLIYFQGNSAPDKSGLPSDRFSAERTGGSVSTLTIQRTQQEDSAVYLCASSLAGRGSGANVLTFGAGSRLTVL.